Listed below are T cell receptor beta chains from one sample, sequenced in a study of T cell responses to AZD1222 COVID-19 vaccine. Profiled with immunoSEQ multiplex PCR; TCRdb holds only in-frame clones, not every one. The sample yields around 100,000 clones, more than 65% seen once. Source: peripheral blood, taken on day 0 of AZD1222 vaccination. The receptors derive from an adult in good health. The CDR3 runs from the conserved cysteine through the conserved F or W. Fields, in order: CDR3 protein, CDR3 DNA, D gene, J gene, clone size, V gene. The D gene is left open where the match is weak. Size is stated for part of the rows, as once, few or many counts, or as a class when the clone is expanded.

cdr3_aa: CASSLGGTRNQETQYF; cdr3_nt: TGTGCTAGCAGCTTAGGAGGGACTAGAAACCAAGAGACCCAGTACTTC; d_call: TRBD2; j_call: TRBJ2-5; clone_size: once; v_call: TRBV7-7
cdr3_aa: CASSPSGTLYTEAFF; cdr3_nt: TGTGCCAGCAGCCCGTCCGGGACACTTTACACTGAAGCTTTCTTT; d_call: -; j_call: TRBJ1-1; clone_size: -; v_call: TRBV11-2
cdr3_aa: CASNGLAGAGTGELFF; cdr3_nt: TGTGCCAGCAACGGACTAGCGGGAGCGGGGACCGGGGAGCTGTTTTTT; d_call: TRBD2; j_call: TRBJ2-2; clone_size: -; v_call: TRBV2
cdr3_aa: CAWSGSGGEYQETQYF; cdr3_nt: TGTGCCTGGAGTGGTAGCGGGGGCGAGTACCAAGAGACCCAGTACTTC; d_call: TRBD2; j_call: TRBJ2-5; clone_size: -; v_call: TRBV30
cdr3_aa: CASSQRGMNTEAFF; cdr3_nt: TGTGCCAGCAGCCAAAGGGGGATGAACACTGAAGCTTTCTTT; d_call: -; j_call: TRBJ1-1; clone_size: once; v_call: TRBV16
cdr3_aa: CASSWTGYGYTF; cdr3_nt: TGTGCCAGCAGTTGGACAGGGTATGGCTACACCTTC; d_call: TRBD1; j_call: TRBJ1-2; clone_size: few; v_call: TRBV28
cdr3_aa: CASSPSYYGYTF; cdr3_nt: TGTGCCAGCAGTCCTTCCTACTATGGCTACACCTTC; d_call: -; j_call: TRBJ1-2; clone_size: few; v_call: TRBV28
cdr3_aa: CASSSSPRGAGEVSEQFF; cdr3_nt: TGTGCCAGCAGCTCTTCCCCTCGCGGGGCAGGGGAAGTAAGTGAGCAGTTCTTC; d_call: -; j_call: TRBJ2-1; clone_size: -; v_call: TRBV7-2
cdr3_aa: CASSPTRTDTQYF; cdr3_nt: TGTGCCAGCAGCCCCACACGCACAGATACGCAGTATTTT; d_call: -; j_call: TRBJ2-3; clone_size: -; v_call: TRBV11-1
cdr3_aa: CASSQEMGGGGYTF; cdr3_nt: TGCGCCAGCAGCCAAGAAATGGGGGGCGGCGGCTACACCTTC; d_call: -; j_call: TRBJ1-2; clone_size: -; v_call: TRBV4-3
cdr3_aa: CASSQALGRGSSYEQYF; cdr3_nt: TGCGCCAGCAGCCAAGCTTTGGGACGGGGAAGCTCCTACGAGCAGTACTTC; d_call: -; j_call: TRBJ2-7; clone_size: -; v_call: TRBV4-3
cdr3_aa: CASSRDVPFSGNTIYF; cdr3_nt: TGTGCCAGTAGTAGAGACGTCCCTTTCTCTGGAAACACCATATATTTT; d_call: -; j_call: TRBJ1-3; clone_size: -; v_call: TRBV19
cdr3_aa: CASSFDSGIYGYTF; cdr3_nt: TGTGCCAGCAGCTTTGATTCAGGGATCTATGGCTACACCTTC; d_call: -; j_call: TRBJ1-2; clone_size: few; v_call: TRBV7-2
cdr3_aa: CASSTGQGAYEQYF; cdr3_nt: TGCGCCAGCAGCACCGGACAGGGGGCCTACGAGCAGTACTTC; d_call: TRBD1; j_call: TRBJ2-7; clone_size: -; v_call: TRBV5-1
cdr3_aa: CASSIDSAASSGNTIYF; cdr3_nt: TGTGCCAGTAGTATAGATTCGGCGGCCAGCTCTGGAAACACCATATATTTT; d_call: -; j_call: TRBJ1-3; clone_size: -; v_call: TRBV19
cdr3_aa: CASSWGQRDTEAFF; cdr3_nt: TGTGCCAGCAGCTGGGGACAGAGAGACACTGAAGCTTTCTTT; d_call: TRBD1; j_call: TRBJ1-1; clone_size: once; v_call: TRBV7-9
cdr3_aa: CASSVGVSGRRTEAFF; cdr3_nt: TGTGCCAGCAGCGTAGGCGTCTCGGGGAGGCGGACTGAAGCTTTCTTT; d_call: -; j_call: TRBJ1-1; clone_size: few; v_call: TRBV9
cdr3_aa: CASSPQGGGSPLHF; cdr3_nt: TGTGCCAGCAGTCCTCAGGGTGGAGGATCACCCCTCCACTTT; d_call: -; j_call: TRBJ1-6; clone_size: -; v_call: TRBV6-5
cdr3_aa: CASSELAGGWEQYF; cdr3_nt: TGTGCCAGCAGTGAACTAGCGGGAGGTTGGGAGCAGTACTTC; d_call: TRBD2; j_call: TRBJ2-7; clone_size: -; v_call: TRBV6-1
cdr3_aa: CATSPRDTSTDTQYF; cdr3_nt: TGTGCCACCAGCCCCCGGGACACTAGCACAGATACGCAGTATTTT; d_call: -; j_call: TRBJ2-3; clone_size: -; v_call: TRBV24-1
cdr3_aa: CASSAMEGRNTEAFF; cdr3_nt: TGTGCCAGCTCAGCGATGGAGGGGAGGAACACTGAAGCTTTCTTT; d_call: -; j_call: TRBJ1-1; clone_size: -; v_call: TRBV18